This T cell receptor (beta chain) was documented in a study of blood T cell repertoires in COVID-19. Study in general: Donors in the United States, Italy and Spain gave samples during acute or convalescent COVID-19. Sample material is recorded as cDNA or gDNA derived from T cells, B-cell-depleted T cells, or PBMCs.

Per the original methods: Researchers report that nucleated cell counts were estimated from reference gene primer amplification. Method: immunoSEQ multiplex PCR; TCRdb's copy keeps in-frame clones and lacks some. The V and J calls and clone size were taken over from that table, and D and trimming were inferred from the DNA. The data hold 130,000 or so clones, with over 60% observed a single time. This TCR was recovered from a woman in her 70s with acute or convalescent COVID-19. The sequencing sample was made of peripheral blood.

CDR3 nucleotide sequence: TGTGCCAGCAGTCCCACAGTGGTTGGCTACACCTTC. Translating it yields CASSPTVVGYTF. The chain is built from TRBV6-6 and TRBJ1-2; D is ambiguous. Germline CDR1 and CDR2: MNHNY and SVGAGI (reference sequence). This CDR3 spans 12 amino acids. V was pared by 5 bases and J by 7 bases, with 11 bases between.